This T cell receptor (beta chain) was obtained from a study of identical twins. All donors comprised healthy Caucasians. Study-level results: Models predicted less out-of-frame TCR alpha sharing in monozygotic twins than was found. Alpha sequences that were out-of-frame and twin-shared showed an excess of low generation probability.

After template switching added a universal primer site, the resulting cDNA carried unique molecular identifiers. Each CDR3 protein is one row after TCRdb ran MiXCR on the 5' RACE reads. The sample lists 430,000 or so distinct CDR3 sequences; approximately 25% were seen once. About this clonotype: Its specificity is unknown.

This sample was also put to use in a study of T cells expressing NK-cell markers.

The source of this sequence is a woman aged 18 to 35 in good health. The sequenced sample consisted of CD4+ T cells sorted from blood.

CDR3 nucleotides: TGTGCCAGCAGACCCGTTACAGGGGAGTTCCCCGGGGAGCTGTTTTTT. This encodes CASRPVTGEFPGELFF. The chain is built from TRBV6-1 and TRBJ2-2, with 7 bases that match TRBD1. V gave up 6 bases and J gave up 6 bases; unmatched junction bases: 13. Germline V gene lookup returns CDR1 MNHNS and CDR2 SASEGT. This CDR3 comprises 16 residues.